This is a list of T cell receptor beta chains from one sample in a study of beta chain features in type 1 diabetes. Libraries were prepared by immunoSEQ multiplex PCR; TCRdb keeps only in-frame clonotypes and omits some of them. The top ten clones hold under 5% of a sample with about 240,000 clones, around 26% of them seen once. Sequenced input: central memory CD4+ T cells from blood. These receptors all come from a young man in good health. The CDR3 runs from the conserved cysteine through the conserved F or W. Each record gives: D gene, clone size, J gene, V gene, CDR3 protein, CDR3 DNA. The D gene is left open where the match is weak. A row's size may be missing; if present it is once, few, many or a size class.

>TRBD1|NA|TRBJ2-7|TRBV19
CASSLQTGTAYEQYF
TGTGCCAGTAGCCTCCAAACCGGGACAGCCTACGAGCAGTACTTC
>NA|few|TRBJ2-1|TRBV13
CASSPRMESPTNNEQFF
TGTGCCAGCAGCCCCCGCATGGAGTCCCCCACTAACAATGAGCAGTTCTTC
>NA|few|TRBJ1-5|TRBV30
CAWSVESNQPQHF
TGTGCCTGGAGTGTCGAAAGCAATCAGCCCCAGCATTTT
>NA|NA|TRBJ2-7|TRBV21-1
CASSKETPGGPPHF
TGTGCCAGCAGCAAAGAAACTCCGGGAGGGCCCCCTCACTTC
>NA|many|TRBJ1-1|TRBV7-2
CASSRGPDSTEAFF
TGTGCCAGCAGTCGAGGGCCCGATTCCACTGAAGCTTTCTTT
>NA|few|TRBJ1-2|TRBV15
CATSRDPRTVTNYGYTF
TGTGCCACCAGCAGAGATCCGAGGACAGTAACTAACTATGGCTACACCTTC
>NA|NA|TRBJ2-5|TRBV30
CAWEGSGETQYF
TGTGCCTGGGAGGGGTCAGGTGAGACCCAGTACTTC
>NA|NA|TRBJ2-5|TRBV7-2
CASSRGSKETQYF
TGTGCCAGCAGCCGCGGAAGCAAAGAGACCCAGTACTTC
>NA|few|TRBJ1-2|TRBV5-1
CASSLQPGRSTYGYTF
TGCGCCAGCAGCTTGCAGCCGGGTAGGTCGACGTATGGCTACACCTTC
>NA|NA|TRBJ2-7|TRBV28
CASLARSVGKVHEQYF
TGTGCCAGCCTGGCTCGGAGTGTCGGGAAAGTCCACGAGCAGTACTTC
>NA|NA|TRBJ2-2|TRBV15
CATSRGTGASNTGELFF
TGTGCCACCAGCAGGGGTACCGGGGCTTCGAACACCGGGGAGCTGTTTTTT
>NA|few|TRBJ1-1|TRBV7-9
CASSLLRTANTEAFF
TGTGCCAGCAGTTTACTTAGGACGGCGAACACTGAAGCTTTCTTT
>TRBD1|NA|TRBJ2-7|TRBV7-2
CASSLGMTGWEQYF
TGTGCCAGCAGCTTAGGCATGACAGGGTGGGAGCAGTACTTC
>NA|NA|TRBJ1-1|TRBV28
CASRGAGNTEAFF
TGTGCCAGCAGGGGGGCAGGGAACACTGAAGCTTTCTTT
>NA|NA|TRBJ1-2|TRBV29-1
CSALLESRGYTF
TGCAGCGCCCTCTTGGAGTCGAGAGGCTACACCTTC
>TRBD1|few|TRBJ2-7|TRBV14
CASSRDRGYEQYF
TGTGCCAGCAGTCGGGACAGGGGCTACGAGCAGTACTTC
>NA|many|TRBJ2-3|TRBV20-1
CSAYRADTQYF
TGCAGTGCTTACAGGGCAGATACGCAGTATTTT
>NA|NA|TRBJ1-4|TRBV7-9
CASSQPSTTNEKLFF
TGTGCCAGCAGCCAACCCAGTACAACTAATGAAAAACTGTTTTTT
>NA|once|TRBJ2-6|TRBV6-1
CASSEYGAGANVLTF
TGTGCCAGCAGTGAATACGGGGCCGGGGCCAACGTCCTGACTTTC
>TRBD1|NA|TRBJ1-6|TRBV7-6
CASSFLDRAGNSPLHF
TGTGCCAGCAGCTTTCTGGACAGGGCTGGTAATTCACCCCTCCACTTT
>NA|many|TRBJ2-7|TRBV14
CASSRSPGIQQYF
TGTGCCAGCAGCCGATCGCCAGGTATACAGCAGTACTTC
>NA|NA|TRBJ2-1|TRBV5-1
CASRPGSYNEQFF
TGCGCCAGCAGGCCGGGCAGTTACAATGAGCAGTTCTTC
>TRBD2|NA|TRBJ2-1|TRBV30
CAWSYSGGRKEQFF
TGTGCCTGGAGTTATAGCGGGGGGAGGAAGGAGCAGTTCTTC
>NA|NA|TRBJ1-5|TRBV2
CASRDSHNQPQHF
TGTGCCAGCAGGGACAGCCATAATCAGCCCCAGCATTTT
>NA|few|TRBJ2-6|TRBV2
CASLFYSGANVLTF
TGTGCCAGCCTCTTCTACTCTGGGGCCAACGTCCTGACTTTC
>NA|few|TRBJ1-5|TRBV9
CASSDGRGNQPQHF
TGTGCCAGCAGCGACGGACGGGGCAATCAGCCCCAGCATTTT
>NA|NA|TRBJ1-1|TRBV20-1
CSAGINTEAFF
TGCAGTGCTGGGATTAACACTGAAGCTTTCTTT
>NA|NA|TRBJ1-1|TRBV11-2
CASSLGQSTEAFF
TGTGCCAGCAGCTTAGGTCAGAGCACTGAAGCTTTCTTT
>NA|NA|TRBJ2-7|TRBV6-5
CASGPGSYEQYF
TGTGCCAGCGGCCCAGGATCCTACGAGCAGTACTTC
>NA|NA|TRBJ2-3|TRBV7-2
CASSPGPLVDTQYF
TGTGCCAGCAGCCCGGGGCCTTTGGTGGATACGCAGTATTTT
>TRBD2|few|TRBJ2-7|TRBV7-2
CASSLSGTPEQYF
TGTGCCAGCAGCCTTAGCGGGACACCCGAGCAGTACTTC
>NA|few|TRBJ2-3|TRBV5-1
CASTNRAGRTDTQYF
TGCGCCAGCACGAACCGGGCAGGGCGCACAGATACGCAGTATTTT
>NA|few|TRBJ2-2|TRBV4-1
CASSQELTGELFF
TGCGCCAGCAGCCAAGAGCTCACCGGGGAGCTGTTTTTT
>TRBD1|few|TRBJ1-6|TRBV11-2
CASSLTGRTSPLHF
TGTGCCAGCAGCTTGACAGGGAGAACGTCACCCCTCCACTTT
>TRBD1|NA|TRBJ2-3|TRBV2
CASSADRAEDTQYF
TGTGCCAGCAGCGCCGACAGGGCAGAAGATACGCAGTATTTT
>NA|NA|TRBJ2-5|TRBV6-5
CASRNAQGGETQYF
TGTGCCAGCAGAAACGCTCAGGGCGGAGAGACCCAGTACTTC
>TRBD2|NA|TRBJ2-1|TRBV7-2
CASSLVAGGAEQFF
TGTGCCAGCAGCTTAGTAGCGGGAGGGGCTGAGCAGTTCTTC
>NA|NA|TRBJ2-3|TRBV28
CASSDSRGGADTQYF
TGTGCCAGCAGCGACAGCAGGGGTGGGGCAGATACGCAGTATTTT
>TRBD2|NA|TRBJ2-7|TRBV5-4
CASSLSGSPNEQYF
TGTGCCAGCAGCTTGAGCGGGAGTCCCAACGAGCAGTACTTC
>NA|NA|TRBJ2-1|TRBV29-1
CSVDRPSSYNEQFF
TGCAGCGTTGATCGGCCCAGCTCCTACAATGAGCAGTTCTTC
>TRBD2|NA|TRBJ2-4|TRBV9
CASSVGAGKGRVNIQYF
TGTGCCAGCAGCGTAGGAGCGGGAAAAGGCCGTGTAAACATTCAGTACTTC
>NA|NA|TRBJ2-7|TRBV9
CASSVIDHSGRPYEQYF
TGTGCCAGCAGCGTTATAGATCACAGCGGCCGACCCTACGAGCAGTACTTC
>NA|few|TRBJ2-7|TRBV27
CASSIGGRGYEQYF
TGTGCCAGCAGTATCGGGGGGCGCGGGTACGAGCAGTACTTC
>TRBD1|NA|TRBJ2-2|TRBV27
CASSRGQGSTGELFF
TGTGCCAGCAGTCGTGGACAGGGTAGCACCGGGGAGCTGTTTTTT
>TRBD1|NA|TRBJ2-7|TRBV7-6
CASSAGTASYEQYF
TGTGCCAGCAGCGCCGGGACAGCGTCCTACGAGCAGTACTTC
>NA|few|TRBJ1-2|TRBV6-6
CASRPLQNYGYTF
TGTGCCAGCAGGCCACTTCAAAACTATGGCTACACCTTC